In its sample, the clone carrying this T cell receptor beta chain was seen a few times. The antigen is undetermined. TCR beta libraries were made by quantitative 5'-RACE with molecular barcodes. TCRdb used MiXCR to reprocess the 5' RACE reads, holding one entry per CDR3 protein. The data contain approximately 400,000 distinct CDR3 sequences, about 25% of them singletons. V shed 4 bases and J shed 10 bases, with 11 bases lying between them. Germline V gene lookup returns CDR1 SNHLY and CDR2 FYNNEI. This CDR3 spans 12 amino acids. The data derive from a study of CD8 T cells in ankylosing spondylitis. Study outcomes and limitations: What seemed typical of ankylosing spondylitis blood was a TCR beta motif built from roughly 8 highly homologous variants.

The TCR sequence derives from a male donor with ankylosing spondylitis. Sequencing was performed on blood, either unsorted or a sorted T cell fraction (not recorded which). This chain links TRBV2 with TRBJ2-1; D possibly uses TRBD1 or TRBD2 (5 bases each). CDR3 sequence reads: CASSGDVREQFF. Written as DNA, the CDR3 is TGTGCCAGCAGTGGGGACGTAAGGGAGCAGTTCTTC.